This record concerns one T cell receptor (beta chain) sequence. Sequencing was performed with immunoSEQ multiplex PCR; in TCRdb, only in-frame clones are kept and a portion is missing. The repertoire holds 1.4 million or so clones, approximately 98.5% seen once, with about 0.34% in the top ten. This entry belongs to a study of shared clonotypes between healthy human individuals. Looked up from germline, CDR1 is WNHNN and CDR2 is SYGVQD (reference sequence). V lost 2 bases, J lost 7 bases, and 12 bases lay in between. The CDR3 runs to 13 residues. The chain uses TRBV10-1 and TRBJ2-7; D possibly corresponds to TRBD2 (6 bases). The TCR was taken from a man aged 30-40 years in good health. Material: naive CD4+ T cells sorted from blood. Subset meaning: CD45RA+ positively selected. CDR3 bases: TGCGCCAGCAGTGAGGAGGGGAGGACTGAGCAGTACTTC. It translates to CASSEEGRTEQYF.